This T cell receptor (beta chain) was retrieved from a study of response to subunit inactivated influenza vaccine. This CDR3 comprises 14 residues. V lost 4 bases to trimming and J lost 7 bases, with 12 bases between them. Germline V CDR1 and CDR2: SGHRS, YFSETQ. This clonotype was seen only a few times. Its antigen is not identified. Study conclusions and caveats: Researchers suggested that each seasonal influenza vaccination recruits few new T cells.

TCRdb processed the RT-PCR reads anew with MiXCR; each CDR3 protein has one entry. The data contain approximately 500,000 distinct CDR3 sequences, under 15% of them singletons. V gene TRBV5-1 combines with J gene TRBJ1-6, with D unclear. This sequence originates from a middle-aged man who received an inactivated influenza vaccine. Specimen: PBMCs from blood, collected 45 days after vaccination. CDR3 in amino acids: CASSPDATNSPLHF. Written as DNA, the CDR3 is TGCGCCAGCAGCCCGGACGCCACGAATTCACCCCTCCACTTT.